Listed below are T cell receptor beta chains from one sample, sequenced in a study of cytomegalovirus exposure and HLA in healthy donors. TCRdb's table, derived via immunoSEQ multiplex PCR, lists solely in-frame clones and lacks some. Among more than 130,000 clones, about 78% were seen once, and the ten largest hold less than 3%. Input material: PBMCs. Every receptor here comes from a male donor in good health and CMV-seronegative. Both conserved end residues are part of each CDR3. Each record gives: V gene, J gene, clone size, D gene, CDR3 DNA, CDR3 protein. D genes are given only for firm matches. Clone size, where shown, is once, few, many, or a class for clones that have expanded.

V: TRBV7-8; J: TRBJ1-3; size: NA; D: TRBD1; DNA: TGTGCCAGCAGCTTAGTAAGGACAGGGGCTGGAAACACCATATATTTT; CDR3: CASSLVRTGAGNTIYF
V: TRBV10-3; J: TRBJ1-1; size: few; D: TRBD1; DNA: TGTGCCATCAGGGGGACAGGGAACACTGAAGCTTTCTTT; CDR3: CAIRGTGNTEAFF
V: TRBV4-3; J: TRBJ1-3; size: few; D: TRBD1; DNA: TGCGCCAGCAGCCAAGTATCAGGGGGCACGGGGGGAAACACCATATATTTT; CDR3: CASSQVSGGTGGNTIYF
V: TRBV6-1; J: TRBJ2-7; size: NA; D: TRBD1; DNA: TGTGCCAGCAGTGATTACAGGGGCTCCTACGAGCAGTACTTC; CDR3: CASSDYRGSYEQYF
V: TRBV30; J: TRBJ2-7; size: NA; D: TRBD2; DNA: TGTGCCTGGAGTGTAGGCGGGGGGGGGAGGGAGCAGTACTTC; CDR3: CAWSVGGGGREQYF
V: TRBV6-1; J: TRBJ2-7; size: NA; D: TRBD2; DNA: TGTGCCAGCAACGACCTAGCGGGTTCCTACGAGCAGTACTTC; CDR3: CASNDLAGSYEQYF
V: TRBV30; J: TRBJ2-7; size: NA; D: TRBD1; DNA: TGTGCCTGGTCGGGACAGGGAGGGGGCGAGCAGTACTTC; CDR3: CAWSGQGGGEQYF
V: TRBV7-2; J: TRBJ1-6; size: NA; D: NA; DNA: TGTGCCAGCAGCTCGGGTGGGTATAATTCACCCCTCCACTTT; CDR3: CASSSGGYNSPLHF
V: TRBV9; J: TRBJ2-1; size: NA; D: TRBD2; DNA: TGTGCCAGCAGCGCCTACGGACTAGCGGGGTTCAATGAGCAGTTCTTC; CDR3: CASSAYGLAGFNEQFF
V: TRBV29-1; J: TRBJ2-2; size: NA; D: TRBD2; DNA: TGCAGCGTTGTGGGACTAGCGCCGAACACCGGGGAGCTGTTTTTT; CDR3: CSVVGLAPNTGELFF
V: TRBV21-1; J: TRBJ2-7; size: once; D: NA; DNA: TGTGCCAGCAGCAAAAGGTCCGTCTTAGGAGTCCCCTACGAGCAGTACTTC; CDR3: CASSKRSVLGVPYEQYF
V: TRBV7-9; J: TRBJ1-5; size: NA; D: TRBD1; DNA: TGTGCCAGCAGCGTAGGACAGGGGGCAATCCCCCAGCATTTT; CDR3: CASSVGQGAIPQHF
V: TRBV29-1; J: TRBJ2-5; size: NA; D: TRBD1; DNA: TGCAGCGTGGAACGGACAGGGGGCAAGACCCAGTACTTC; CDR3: CSVERTGGKTQYF
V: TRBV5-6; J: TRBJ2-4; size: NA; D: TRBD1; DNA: TGTGCCAGCAGCGATCTATCCGGGACAGGGGACTCCATTCAGTACTTC; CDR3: CASSDLSGTGDSIQYF
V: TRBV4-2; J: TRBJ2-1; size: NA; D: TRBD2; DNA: TGTGCCAGCAGCCAAATCGGTGCTAGCGGCCTGTTTGAGCAGTTCTTC; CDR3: CASSQIGASGLFEQFF
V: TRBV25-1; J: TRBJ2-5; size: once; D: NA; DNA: TGTGCCAGCAGTTTGGGGAATAGGGGTAACCAAGAGACCCAGTACTTC; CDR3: CASSLGNRGNQETQYF
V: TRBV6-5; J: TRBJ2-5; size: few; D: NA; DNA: TGTGCCAGCAGTTACTCGAGCGTACAAGAGACCCAGTACTTC; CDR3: CASSYSSVQETQYF
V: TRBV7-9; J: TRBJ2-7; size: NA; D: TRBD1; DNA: TGTTCCAGCAGCCAGGGACGGGGACAGGGATATTTGGGCTCCTACGAGCAGTACTTC; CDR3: CSSSQGRGQGYLGSYEQYF
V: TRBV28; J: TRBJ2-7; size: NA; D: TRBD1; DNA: TGTGCCAGCAGTTTAAGAGTCGGACAGGGCTACGAGCAGTACTTC; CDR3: CASSLRVGQGYEQYF
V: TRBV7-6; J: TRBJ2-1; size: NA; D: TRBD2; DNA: TGTGCCAGCAGCTTCGAAGGTGGTAGCGGGAGGACTTACAATGAGCAGTTCTTC; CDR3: CASSFEGGSGRTYNEQFF
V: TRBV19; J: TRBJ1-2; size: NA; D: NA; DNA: TGTGCCAGTAGTAGAACCAGATCAGCGGAAGGCTACACCTTC; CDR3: CASSRTRSAEGYTF
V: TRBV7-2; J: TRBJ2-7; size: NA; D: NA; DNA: TGTGCCAGCAGCGACCGAGGGGGGGCCGGATACGAGCAGTACTTC; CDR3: CASSDRGGAGYEQYF
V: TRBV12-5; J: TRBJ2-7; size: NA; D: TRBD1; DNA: TGTGCTAGTGGTTTGCCCCCTCCGGGACAGGGGTACTACGAGCAGTACTTC; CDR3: CASGLPPPGQGYYEQYF
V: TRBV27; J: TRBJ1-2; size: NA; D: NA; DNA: TGTGCCAGCAGTTTAAGGAGATCCTATGGCTACACCTTC; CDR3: CASSLRRSYGYTF
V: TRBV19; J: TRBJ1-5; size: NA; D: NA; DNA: TGTGCCAGTAGGGATTCCAGGGTTCAGCCCCAGCATTTT; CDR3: CASRDSRVQPQHF
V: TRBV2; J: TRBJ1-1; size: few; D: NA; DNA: TGTGCCAGCAGTCCAAGACGGGGTGAAGCTTTCTTT; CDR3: CASSPRRGEAFF
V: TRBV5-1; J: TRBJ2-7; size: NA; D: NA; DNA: TGCGCCAGCAGTGGGGCAGGGGTCTACGAGCAGTACTTC; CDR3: CASSGAGVYEQYF
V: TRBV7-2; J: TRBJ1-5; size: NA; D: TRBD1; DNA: TGTGCCAGCAGGAAGGGGACAGCGAATCAGCCCCAGCATTTT; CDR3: CASRKGTANQPQHF
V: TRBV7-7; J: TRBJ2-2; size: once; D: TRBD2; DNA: TGTGCTAGCAGCTCCCTACTAGCGGGACCCGACCTCTACACCGGGGAGCTGTTTTTT; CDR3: CASSSLLAGPDLYTGELFF
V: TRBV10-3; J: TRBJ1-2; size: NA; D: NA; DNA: TGTGCCATCAGTGAGTCGGAGGGCCAGAGGGACACCTTC; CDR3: CAISESEGQRDTF
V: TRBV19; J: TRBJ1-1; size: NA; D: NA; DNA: TGTGCCAGTAGTATTTGGCGCTCCCTCCAGAGGGAAGCTTTCTTT; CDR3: CASSIWRSLQREAFF
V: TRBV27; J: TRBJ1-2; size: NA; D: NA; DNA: TGTGCCAGCAGTTTATCCGTCGGACAGAGCTACACCTTC; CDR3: CASSLSVGQSYTF
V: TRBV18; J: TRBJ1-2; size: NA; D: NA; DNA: TGTGCCAGCTCAGACGGGGTTGGCATGAACTATGGCTACACCTTC; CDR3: CASSDGVGMNYGYTF
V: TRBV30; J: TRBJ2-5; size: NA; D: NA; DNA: TGTGCCTCAGGCGGGCTGGAGACCCAGTACTTC; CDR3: CASGGLETQYF
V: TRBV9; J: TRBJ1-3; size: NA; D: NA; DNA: TGTGCCAGCAAACAGAACTCTGGAAACACCATATATTTT; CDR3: CASKQNSGNTIYF
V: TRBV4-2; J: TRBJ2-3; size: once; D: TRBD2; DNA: TGTGCCAGCAGCCAAGGGGGAGGGGAGGCAGATACGCAGTATTTT; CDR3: CASSQGGGEADTQYF
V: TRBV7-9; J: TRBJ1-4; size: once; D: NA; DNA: TGTGCCAGCAGCCCCCCCCGACTAGGTGGGGAAAAACTGTTTTTT; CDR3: CASSPPRLGGEKLFF
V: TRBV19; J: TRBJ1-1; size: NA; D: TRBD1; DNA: TGTGCCAGTAGTATCGGACAGGGAAACACTGAAGCTTTCTTT; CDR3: CASSIGQGNTEAFF
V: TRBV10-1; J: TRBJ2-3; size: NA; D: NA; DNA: TGCGCCAGCAGCGCGGGGGCTAGCACAGATACGCAGTATTTT; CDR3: CASSAGASTDTQYF
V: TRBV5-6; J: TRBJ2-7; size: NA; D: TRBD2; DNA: TGTGCCAGCAGCTTGGAGGGTCTAGCGGGGGTTAGCGAGCAGTACTTC; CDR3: CASSLEGLAGVSEQYF
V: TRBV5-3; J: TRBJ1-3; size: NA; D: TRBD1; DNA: TGTGCCAGAAGCGCTGGACAGGGTAAGAGAGAACTGTGCTCTGGAAACACCATATATTTT; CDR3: CARSAGQGKRELCSGNTIYF
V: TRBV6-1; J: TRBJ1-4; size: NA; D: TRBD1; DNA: TGTGCCAGCAGTGAAGCGCGACAGGGGTTTGAAAAACTGTTTTTT; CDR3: CASSEARQGFEKLFF
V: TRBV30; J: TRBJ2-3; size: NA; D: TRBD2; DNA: TGTGCCTGGAGTGTACTAGCGGGGCCCACAGATACGCAGTATTTT; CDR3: CAWSVLAGPTDTQYF
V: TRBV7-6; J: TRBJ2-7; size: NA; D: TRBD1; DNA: TGTGCCAGCAGCTTGTCGGGACAGGTCCCAGGCGAGCAGTACTTC; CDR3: CASSLSGQVPGEQYF
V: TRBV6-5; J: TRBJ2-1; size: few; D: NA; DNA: TGTGCCAGCACCTACGGACTCAAAAACAATGAGCAGTTCTTC; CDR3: CASTYGLKNNEQFF
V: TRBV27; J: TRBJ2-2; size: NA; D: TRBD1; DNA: TGTGCCACCTGTCAGGGGGCGCCCACCGGGGAGCTGTTTTTT; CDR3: CATCQGAPTGELFF
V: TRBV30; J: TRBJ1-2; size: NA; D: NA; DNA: TGTGCCTGGATGGCAGGCCTTCGAAACTATGGCTACACCTTC; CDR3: CAWMAGLRNYGYTF
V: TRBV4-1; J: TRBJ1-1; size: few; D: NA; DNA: TGCGCCAGCAGCCAAGAGAGGTGGACTGAAGCTTTCTTT; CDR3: CASSQERWTEAFF
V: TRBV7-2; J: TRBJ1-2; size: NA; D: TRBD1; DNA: TGTGCCAGCAGCTGGGCTCAGGGGGCTGACTATGGCTACACCTTC; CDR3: CASSWAQGADYGYTF
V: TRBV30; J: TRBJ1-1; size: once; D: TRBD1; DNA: TGTGCCTGGAGTCCGGACAGGAAGGGCACTGAAGCTTTCTTT; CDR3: CAWSPDRKGTEAFF
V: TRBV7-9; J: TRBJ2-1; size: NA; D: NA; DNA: TGTGCCAGCAGCTTTGTGGTAAACGGTGAGCAGTTCTTC; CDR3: CASSFVVNGEQFF
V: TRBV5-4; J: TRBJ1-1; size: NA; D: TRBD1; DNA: TGTGCCAGCAGCTCCTTAACTTACAGGGGCACTGAAGCTTTCTTT; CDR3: CASSSLTYRGTEAFF
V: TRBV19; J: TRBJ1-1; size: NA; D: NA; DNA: TGTGCCAGTAGTATAGGCGGGGTTGTGACTGAAGCTTTCTTT; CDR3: CASSIGGVVTEAFF
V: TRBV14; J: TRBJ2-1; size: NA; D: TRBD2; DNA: TGTGCCAGCAGCCAAGAGCCGCGACCTACGTCGGGACTAGTATACAATGAGCAGTTCTTC; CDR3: CASSQEPRPTSGLVYNEQFF